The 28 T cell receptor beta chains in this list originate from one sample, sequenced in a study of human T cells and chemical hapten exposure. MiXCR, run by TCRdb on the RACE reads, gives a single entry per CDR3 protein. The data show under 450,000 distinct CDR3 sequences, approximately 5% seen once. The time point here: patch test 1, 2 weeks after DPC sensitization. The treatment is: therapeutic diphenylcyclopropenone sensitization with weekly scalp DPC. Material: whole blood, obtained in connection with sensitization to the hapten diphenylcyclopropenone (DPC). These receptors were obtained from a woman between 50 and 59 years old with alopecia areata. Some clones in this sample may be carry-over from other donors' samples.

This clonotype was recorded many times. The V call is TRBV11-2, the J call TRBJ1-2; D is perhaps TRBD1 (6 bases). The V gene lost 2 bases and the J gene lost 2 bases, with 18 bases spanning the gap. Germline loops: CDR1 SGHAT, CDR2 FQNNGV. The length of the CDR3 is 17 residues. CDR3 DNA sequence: TGTGCCAGCAGCTTATCGACAGGCCCAAATAGAAACTATGGCTACACCTTC. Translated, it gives CASSLSTGPNRNYGYTF.

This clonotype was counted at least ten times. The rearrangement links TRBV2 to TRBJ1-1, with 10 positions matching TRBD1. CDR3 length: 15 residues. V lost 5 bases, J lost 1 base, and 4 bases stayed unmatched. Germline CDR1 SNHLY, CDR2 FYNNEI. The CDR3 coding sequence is TGTGCCAGCAGTACCCGGACAGGGGGGAACACTGAAGCTTTCTTT. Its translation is CASSTRTGGNTEAFF.

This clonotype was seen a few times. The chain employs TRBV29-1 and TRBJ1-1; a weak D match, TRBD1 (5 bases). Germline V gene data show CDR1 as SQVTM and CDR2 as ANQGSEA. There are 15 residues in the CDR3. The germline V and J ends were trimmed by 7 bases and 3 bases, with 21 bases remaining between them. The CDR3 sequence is CSAAKTGGTYTEAFF. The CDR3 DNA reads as TGCAGCGCCGCCAAAACTGGGGGGACTTACACTGAAGCTTTCTTT.

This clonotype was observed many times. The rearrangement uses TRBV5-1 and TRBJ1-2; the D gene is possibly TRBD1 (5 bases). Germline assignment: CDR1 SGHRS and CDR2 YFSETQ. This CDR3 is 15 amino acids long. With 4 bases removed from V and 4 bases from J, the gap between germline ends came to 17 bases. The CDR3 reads CASSGGLNTFYGYTF. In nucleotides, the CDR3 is TGCGCCAGCAGCGGGGGACTTAACACCTTCTATGGCTACACCTTC.

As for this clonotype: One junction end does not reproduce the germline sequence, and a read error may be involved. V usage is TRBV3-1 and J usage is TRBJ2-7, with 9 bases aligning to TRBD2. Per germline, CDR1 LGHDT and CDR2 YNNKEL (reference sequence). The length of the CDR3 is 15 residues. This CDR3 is CASSQAGLASTAQYF. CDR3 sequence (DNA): TGTGCCAGCAGTCAAGCGGGACTAGCCAGTACGGCGCAGTACTTC.

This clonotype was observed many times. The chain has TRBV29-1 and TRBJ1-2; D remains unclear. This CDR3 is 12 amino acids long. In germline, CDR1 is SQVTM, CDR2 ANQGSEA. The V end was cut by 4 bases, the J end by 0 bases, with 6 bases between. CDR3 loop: CSVVPTNYGYTF. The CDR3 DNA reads TGCAGCGTTGTCCCCACTAACTATGGCTACACCTTC. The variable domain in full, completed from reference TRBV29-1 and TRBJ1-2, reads SAVISQKPSRDICQRGTSLTIQCQVDSQVTMMFWYRQQPGQSLTLIATANQGSEATYESGFVIDKFPISRPNLTFSTLTVSNMSPEDSSIYLCSVVPTNYGYTFGSGTRLTVV.

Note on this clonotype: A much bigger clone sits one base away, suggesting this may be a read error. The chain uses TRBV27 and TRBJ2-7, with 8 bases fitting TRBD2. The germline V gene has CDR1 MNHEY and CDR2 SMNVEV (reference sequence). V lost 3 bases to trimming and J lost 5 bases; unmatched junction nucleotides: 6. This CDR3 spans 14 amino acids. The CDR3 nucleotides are TGTGCCAGCAGTTTTGCCGGGGGGGCCCACGAGCAGTACTTC. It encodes CASSFAGGAHEQYF.

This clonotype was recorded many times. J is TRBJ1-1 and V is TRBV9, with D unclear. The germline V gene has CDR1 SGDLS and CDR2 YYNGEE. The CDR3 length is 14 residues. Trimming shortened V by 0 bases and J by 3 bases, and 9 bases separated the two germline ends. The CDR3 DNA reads TGTGCCAGCAGCGTAGATGCCGGATACACTGAAGCTTTCTTT. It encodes CASSVDAGYTEAFF.

CDR3 nucleotide sequence: TGCGCCAGCAGCCCTTTAGAGAAGGCCTACGAGCAGTACTTC. Amino acids: CASSPLEKAYEQYF. The J gene is TRBJ2-7, the V gene TRBV5-1; D is uncertain. The V end was cut by 4 bases, the J end by 2 bases, with 13 bases between. The CDR3 length is 14 residues. CDR1 and CDR2 (germline): SGHRS, YFSETQ.

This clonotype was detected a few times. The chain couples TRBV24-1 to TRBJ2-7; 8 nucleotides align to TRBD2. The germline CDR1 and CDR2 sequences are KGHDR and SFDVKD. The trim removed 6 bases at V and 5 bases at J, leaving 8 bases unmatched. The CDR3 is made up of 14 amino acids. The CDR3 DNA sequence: TGTGCCACCAGTTTAGCGGGATCCCCCAACGAGCAGTACTTC. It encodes CATSLAGSPNEQYF.

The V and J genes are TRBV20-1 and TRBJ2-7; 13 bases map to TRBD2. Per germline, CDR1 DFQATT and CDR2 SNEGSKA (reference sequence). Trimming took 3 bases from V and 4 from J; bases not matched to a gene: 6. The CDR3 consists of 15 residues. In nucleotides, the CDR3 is TGCAGTGCTAGTGAACTAGCGGGGGGGATGTACGAGCAGTACTTC. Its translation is CSASELAGGMYEQYF.

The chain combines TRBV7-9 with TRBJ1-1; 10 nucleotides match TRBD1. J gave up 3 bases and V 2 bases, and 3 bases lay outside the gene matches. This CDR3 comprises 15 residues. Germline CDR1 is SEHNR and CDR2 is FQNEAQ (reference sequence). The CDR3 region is CASSLTGQGDTEAFF. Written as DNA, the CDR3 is TGTGCCAGCAGCTTAACCGGACAGGGGGACACTGAAGCTTTCTTT.

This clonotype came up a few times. The CDR3 loop is CASSYSRTGPGELFF. The DNA of the CDR3 is TGTGCCAGCAGTTACTCGAGGACAGGGCCCGGGGAGCTGTTTTTT. This rearrangement joins TRBV6-6 to TRBJ2-2, with 8 bases lining up with TRBD1. Germline V gene lookup returns CDR1 MNHNY and CDR2 SVGAGI (reference sequence). The CDR3 contains 15 residues. V shed 0 bases and J 6 bases; nucleotides not matched to a gene: 3.

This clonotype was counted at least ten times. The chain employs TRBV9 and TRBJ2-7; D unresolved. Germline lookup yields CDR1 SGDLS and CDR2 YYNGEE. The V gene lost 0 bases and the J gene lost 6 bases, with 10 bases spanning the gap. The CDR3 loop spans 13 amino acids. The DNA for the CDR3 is TGTGCCAGCAGCGTAGTGGACCTCGGCGAGCAGTACTTC. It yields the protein CASSVVDLGEQYF.

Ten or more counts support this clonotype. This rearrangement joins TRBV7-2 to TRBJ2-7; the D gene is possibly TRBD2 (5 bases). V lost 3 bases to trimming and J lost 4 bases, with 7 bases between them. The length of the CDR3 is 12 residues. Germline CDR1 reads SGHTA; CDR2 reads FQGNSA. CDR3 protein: CASSFPGYEQYF. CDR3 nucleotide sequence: TGTGCCAGCAGCTTCCCGGGGTACGAGCAGTACTTC.

CDR3 in amino acids: CASSPTGRPYGYTF. CDR3 in DNA: TGTGCCAGCAGTCCTACAGGGCGGCCTTATGGCTACACCTTC. V and J are TRBV6-5 and TRBJ1-2; maybe TRBD1 (6 bases). CDR1 is MNHEY, CDR2 SVGAGI, per germline. The CDR3 extends over 14 amino acids. V lost 5 bases and J 5 bases, leaving 15 bases between the germline ends.

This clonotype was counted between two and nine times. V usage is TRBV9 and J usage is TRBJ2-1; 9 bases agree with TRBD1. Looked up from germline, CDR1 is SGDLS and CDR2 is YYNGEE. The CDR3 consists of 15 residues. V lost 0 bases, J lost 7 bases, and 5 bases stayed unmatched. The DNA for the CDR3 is TGTGCCAGCAGCGTAGAAACAGGGGGCTGGAATGAGCAGTTCTTC. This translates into CASSVETGGWNEQFF.

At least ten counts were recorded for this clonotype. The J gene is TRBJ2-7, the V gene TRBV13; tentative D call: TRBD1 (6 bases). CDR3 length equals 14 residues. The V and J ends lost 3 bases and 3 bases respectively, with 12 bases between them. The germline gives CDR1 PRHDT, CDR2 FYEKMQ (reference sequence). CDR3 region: CASSFDRPSYEQYF. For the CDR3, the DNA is TGTGCCAGCAGCTTTGACAGGCCCAGCTACGAGCAGTACTTC.

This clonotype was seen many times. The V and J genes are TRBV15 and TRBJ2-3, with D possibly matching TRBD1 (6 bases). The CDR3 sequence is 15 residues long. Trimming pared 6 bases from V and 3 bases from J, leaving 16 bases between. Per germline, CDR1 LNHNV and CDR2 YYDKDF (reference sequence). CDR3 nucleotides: TGTGCCACCAGAGAACAGGGAAGAGGGACAGATACGCAGTATTTT. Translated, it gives CATREQGRGTDTQYF.

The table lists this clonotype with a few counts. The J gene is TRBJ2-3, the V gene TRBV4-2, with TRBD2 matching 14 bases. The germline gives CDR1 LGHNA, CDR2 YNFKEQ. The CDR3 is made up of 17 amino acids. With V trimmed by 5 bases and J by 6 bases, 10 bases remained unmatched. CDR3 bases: TGTGCCAGCAGCACCAGGGGGACTAGCGGGAGTAGGGATACGCAGTATTTT. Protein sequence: CASSTRGTSGSRDTQYF.

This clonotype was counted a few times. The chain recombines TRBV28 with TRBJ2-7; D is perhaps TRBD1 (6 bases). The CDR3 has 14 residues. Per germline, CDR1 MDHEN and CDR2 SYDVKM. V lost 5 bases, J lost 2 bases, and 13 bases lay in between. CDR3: CASSLTGPTYEQYF. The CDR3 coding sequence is TGTGCCAGCAGTCTAACAGGGCCCACCTACGAGCAGTACTTC.

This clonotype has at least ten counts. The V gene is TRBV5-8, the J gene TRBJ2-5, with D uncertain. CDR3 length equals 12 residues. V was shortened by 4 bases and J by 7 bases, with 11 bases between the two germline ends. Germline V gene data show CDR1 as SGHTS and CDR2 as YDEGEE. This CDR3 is CASSQAARTQYF. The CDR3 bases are TGTGCCAGCAGCCAGGCTGCGAGGACCCAGTACTTC. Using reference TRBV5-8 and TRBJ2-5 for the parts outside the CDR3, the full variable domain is EAGVTQSPTHLIKTRGQQATLRCSPISGHTSVYWYQQALGLGLQFLLWYDEGEERNRGNFPPRFSGRQFPNYSSELNVNALELEDSALYLCASSQAARTQYFGPGTRLLVL.

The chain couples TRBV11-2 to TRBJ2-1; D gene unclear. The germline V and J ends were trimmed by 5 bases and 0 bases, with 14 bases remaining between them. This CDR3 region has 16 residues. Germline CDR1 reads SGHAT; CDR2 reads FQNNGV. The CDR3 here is CASSLGRSSSYNEQFF. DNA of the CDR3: TGTGCCAGCAGCCTGGGTCGGAGTAGCTCCTACAATGAGCAGTTCTTC.

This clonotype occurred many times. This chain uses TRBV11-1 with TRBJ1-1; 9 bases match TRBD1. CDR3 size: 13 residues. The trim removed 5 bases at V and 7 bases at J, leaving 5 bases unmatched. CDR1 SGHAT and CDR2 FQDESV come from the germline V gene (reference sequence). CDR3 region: CASSRGQGLEAFF. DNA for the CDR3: TGTGCCAGCAGCCGAGGACAGGGGCTTGAAGCTTTCTTT.

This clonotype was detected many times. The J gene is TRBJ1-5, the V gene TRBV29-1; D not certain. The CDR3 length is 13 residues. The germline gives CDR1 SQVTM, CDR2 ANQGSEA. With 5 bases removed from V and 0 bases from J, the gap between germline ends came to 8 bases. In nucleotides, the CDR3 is TGCAGCGTTCGGTTGAATAGCAATCAGCCCCAGCATTTT. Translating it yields CSVRLNSNQPQHF. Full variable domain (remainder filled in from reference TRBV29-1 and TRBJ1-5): SAVISQKPSRDICQRGTSLTIQCQVDSQVTMMFWYRQQPGQSLTLIATANQGSEATYESGFVIDKFPISRPNLTFSTLTVSNMSPEDSSIYLCSVRLNSNQPQHFGDGTRLSIL.

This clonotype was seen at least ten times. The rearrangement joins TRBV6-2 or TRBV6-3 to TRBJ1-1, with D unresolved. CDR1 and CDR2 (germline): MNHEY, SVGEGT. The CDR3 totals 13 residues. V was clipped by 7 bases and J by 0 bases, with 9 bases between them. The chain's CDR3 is CASTLTLNTEAFF. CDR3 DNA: TGTGCCAGCACCCTGACACTGAACACTGAAGCTTTCTTT.

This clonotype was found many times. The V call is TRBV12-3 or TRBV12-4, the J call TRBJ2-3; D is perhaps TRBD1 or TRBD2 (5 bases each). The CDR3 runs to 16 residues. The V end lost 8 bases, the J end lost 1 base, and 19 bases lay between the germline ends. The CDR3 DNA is TGTGCCAGCGCCCACCGGGACCACGGGGGCACAGATACGCAGTATTTT. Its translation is CASAHRDHGGTDTQYF.

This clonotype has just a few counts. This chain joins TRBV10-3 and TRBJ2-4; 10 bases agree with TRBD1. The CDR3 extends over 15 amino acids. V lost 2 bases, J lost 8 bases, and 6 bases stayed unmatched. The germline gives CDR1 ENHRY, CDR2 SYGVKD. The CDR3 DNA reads TGTGCCATCAGTGAGCCGGGACAGGGGACACACATTCAGTACTTC. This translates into CAISEPGQGTHIQYF.